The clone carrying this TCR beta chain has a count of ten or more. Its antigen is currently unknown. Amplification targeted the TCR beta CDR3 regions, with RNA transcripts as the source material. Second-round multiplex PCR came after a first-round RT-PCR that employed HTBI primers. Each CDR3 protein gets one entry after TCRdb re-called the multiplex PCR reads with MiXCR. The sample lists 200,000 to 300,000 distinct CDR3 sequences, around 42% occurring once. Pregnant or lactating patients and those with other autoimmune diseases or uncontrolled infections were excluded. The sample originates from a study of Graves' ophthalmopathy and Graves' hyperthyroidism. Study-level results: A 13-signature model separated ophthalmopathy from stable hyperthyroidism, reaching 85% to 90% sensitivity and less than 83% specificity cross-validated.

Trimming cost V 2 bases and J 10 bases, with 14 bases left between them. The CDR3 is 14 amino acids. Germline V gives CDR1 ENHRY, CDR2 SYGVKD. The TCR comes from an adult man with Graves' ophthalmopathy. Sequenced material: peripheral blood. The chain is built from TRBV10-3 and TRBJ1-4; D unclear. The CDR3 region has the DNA TGTGCCATCAGTGAGGACACTGGAACGCGAAAACTGTTTTTT. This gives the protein CAISEDTGTRKLFF.